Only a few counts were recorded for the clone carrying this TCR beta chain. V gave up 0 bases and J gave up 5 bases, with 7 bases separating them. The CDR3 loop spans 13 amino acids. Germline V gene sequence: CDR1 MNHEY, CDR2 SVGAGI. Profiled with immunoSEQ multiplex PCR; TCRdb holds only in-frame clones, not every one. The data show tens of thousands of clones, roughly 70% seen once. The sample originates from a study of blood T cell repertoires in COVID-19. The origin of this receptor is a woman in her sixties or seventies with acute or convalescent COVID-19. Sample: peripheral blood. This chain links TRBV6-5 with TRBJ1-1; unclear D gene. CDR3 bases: TGTGCCAGCAGTTACTCAGGGAGAACTGAAGCTTTCTTT. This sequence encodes CASSYSGRTEAFF.